The present T cell receptor (beta chain) was sequenced within a study of blood T cell repertoires in COVID-19. Germline V CDR1 and CDR2: SGHTA, FQGTGA. The ends were cut back, 3 bases at V and 6 bases at J, with 12 bases in the middle. The CDR3 covers 14 residues. Clones were sequenced by immunoSEQ multiplex PCR, and TCRdb holds only the in-frame ones, with some missing. The profile shows about 160,000 clones, roughly 85% of them singletons. This chain uses TRBV7-3 with TRBJ2-4; a possible D gene is TRBD2 (5 bases). The sequence was obtained from a woman older than 75 with active or convalescent COVID-19. Sequenced sample: peripheral blood. The CDR3 here is CASSLGPEGNIQYF. CDR3 DNA: TGTGCCAGCAGCTTGGGTCCCGAGGGAAACATTCAGTACTTC.